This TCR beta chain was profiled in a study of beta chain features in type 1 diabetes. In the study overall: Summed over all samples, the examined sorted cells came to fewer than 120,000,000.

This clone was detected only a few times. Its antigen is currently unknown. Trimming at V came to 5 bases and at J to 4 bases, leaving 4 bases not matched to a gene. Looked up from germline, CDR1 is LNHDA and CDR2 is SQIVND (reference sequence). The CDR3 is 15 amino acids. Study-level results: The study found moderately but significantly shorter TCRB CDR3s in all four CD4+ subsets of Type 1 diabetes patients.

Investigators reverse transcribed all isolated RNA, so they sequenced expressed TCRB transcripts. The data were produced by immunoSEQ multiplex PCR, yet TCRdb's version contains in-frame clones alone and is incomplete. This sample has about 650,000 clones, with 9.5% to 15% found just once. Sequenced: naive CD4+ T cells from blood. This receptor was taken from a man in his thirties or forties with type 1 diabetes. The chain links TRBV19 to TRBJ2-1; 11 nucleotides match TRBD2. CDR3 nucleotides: TGTGCCAGTAGTTCCTGGACTAGCGGGTACAATGAGCAGTTCTTC. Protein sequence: CASSSWTSGYNEQFF.